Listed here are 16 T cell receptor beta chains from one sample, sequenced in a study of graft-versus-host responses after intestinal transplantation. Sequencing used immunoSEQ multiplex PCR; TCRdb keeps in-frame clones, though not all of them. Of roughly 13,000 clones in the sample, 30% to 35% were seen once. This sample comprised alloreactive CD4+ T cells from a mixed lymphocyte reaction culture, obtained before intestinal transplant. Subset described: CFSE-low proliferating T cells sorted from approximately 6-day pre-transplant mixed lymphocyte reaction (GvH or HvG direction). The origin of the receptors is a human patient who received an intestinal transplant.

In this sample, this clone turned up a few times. CDR3: CASSLRVTRLGSDTQYF. CDR3 bases: TGTGCCAGCAGCCTACGGGTGACTAGATTGGGCTCAGATACGCAGTATTTT. The chain employs TRBV5-4 and TRBJ2-3; D possibly corresponds to TRBD2 (6 bases). The CDR3 spans 17 residues. The germline V and J ends were trimmed by 4 bases and 4 bases, with 22 bases remaining between them. From germline, CDR1 is SGHNT and CDR2 YYREEE (reference sequence).

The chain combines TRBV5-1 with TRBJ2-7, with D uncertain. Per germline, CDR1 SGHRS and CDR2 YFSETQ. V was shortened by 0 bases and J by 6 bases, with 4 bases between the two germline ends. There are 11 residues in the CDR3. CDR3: CASSLALEQYF. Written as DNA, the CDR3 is TGCGCCAGCAGCTTGGCCCTCGAGCAGTACTTC.

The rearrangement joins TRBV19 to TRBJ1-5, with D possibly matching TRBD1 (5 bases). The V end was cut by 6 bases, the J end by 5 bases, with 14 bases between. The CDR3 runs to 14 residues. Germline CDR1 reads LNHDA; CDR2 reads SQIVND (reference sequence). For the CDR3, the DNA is TGTGCCAGTAGCCCGCCGGGGCTTGATCAGCCCCAGCATTTT. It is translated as CASSPPGLDQPQHF.

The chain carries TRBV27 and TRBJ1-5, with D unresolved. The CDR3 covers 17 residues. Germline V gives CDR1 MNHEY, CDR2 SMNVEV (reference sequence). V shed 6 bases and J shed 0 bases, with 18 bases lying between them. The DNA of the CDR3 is TGTGCCAGCAGCGGTGGAGGAAGCACGTATAGCAATCAGCCCCAGCATTTT. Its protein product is CASSGGGSTYSNQPQHF.

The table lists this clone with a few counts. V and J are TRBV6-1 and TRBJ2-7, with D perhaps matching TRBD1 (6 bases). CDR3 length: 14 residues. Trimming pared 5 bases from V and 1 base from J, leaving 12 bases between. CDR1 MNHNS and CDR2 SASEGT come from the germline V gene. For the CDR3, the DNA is TGTGCCAGCAGTCGACAGGTGACATCCTACGAGCAGTACTTC. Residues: CASSRQVTSYEQYF.

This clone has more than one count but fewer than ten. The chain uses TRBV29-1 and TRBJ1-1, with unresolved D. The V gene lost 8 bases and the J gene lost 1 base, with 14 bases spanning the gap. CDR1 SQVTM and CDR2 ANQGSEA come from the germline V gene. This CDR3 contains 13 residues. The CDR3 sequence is CSFLSVPNTEAFF. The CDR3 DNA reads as TGCAGCTTCCTGTCAGTGCCGAACACTGAAGCTTTCTTT. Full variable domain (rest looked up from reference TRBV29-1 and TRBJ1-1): SAVISQKPSRDICQRGTSLTIQCQVDSQVTMMFWYRQQPGQSLTLIATANQGSEATYESGFVIDKFPISRPNLTFSTLTVSNMSPEDSSIYLCSFLSVPNTEAFFGQGTRLTVV.

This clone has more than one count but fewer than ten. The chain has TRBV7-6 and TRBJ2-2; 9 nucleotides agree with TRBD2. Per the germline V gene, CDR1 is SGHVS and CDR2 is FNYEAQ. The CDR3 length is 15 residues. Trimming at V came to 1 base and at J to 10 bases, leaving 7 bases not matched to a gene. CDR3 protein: CASSLGGLAGEELFF. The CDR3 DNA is TGTGCCAGCAGCTTAGGGGGACTAGCAGGGGAGGAGCTGTTTTTT.

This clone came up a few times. CDR3 sequence reads: CASSYLDRATYEQYF. CDR3 DNA sequence: TGTGCCAGCAGTTACTTAGACAGGGCCACCTACGAGCAGTACTTC. The chain carries TRBV6-5 and TRBJ2-7; 7 nucleotides line up with TRBD1. There are 15 residues in the CDR3. The J segment lost 2 bases and the V segment lost 1 base, leaving 5 bases of the junction unmatched. Germline CDR1 reads MNHEY; CDR2 reads SVGAGI.

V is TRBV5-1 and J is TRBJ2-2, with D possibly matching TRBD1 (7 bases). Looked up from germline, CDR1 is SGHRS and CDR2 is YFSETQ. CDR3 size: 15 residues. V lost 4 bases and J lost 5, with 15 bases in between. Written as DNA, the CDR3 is TGCGCCAGCAGCGGGGGAGGACAGGCGACCGGGGAGCTGTTTTTT. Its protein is CASSGGGQATGELFF. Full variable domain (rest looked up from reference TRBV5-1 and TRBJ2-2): KAGVTQTPRYLIKTRGQQVTLSCSPISGHRSVSWYQQTPGQGLQFLFEYFSETQRNKGNFPGRFSGRQFSNSRSEMNVSTLELGDSALYLCASSGGGQATGELFFGEGSRLTVL.

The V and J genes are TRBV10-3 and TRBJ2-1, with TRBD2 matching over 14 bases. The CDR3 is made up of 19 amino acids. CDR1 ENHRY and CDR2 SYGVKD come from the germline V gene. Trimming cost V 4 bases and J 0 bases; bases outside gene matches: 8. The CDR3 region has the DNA TGTGCCATCAGTGGGAAGACTAGCGGGAGGGCCTACTCCTACAATGAGCAGTTCTTC. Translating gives CAISGKTSGRAYSYNEQFF.

CDR3 DNA sequence: TGTGCCAGCTGCCTCGGCGGGAGGGTCGACAATGAGCAGTTCTTC. The encoded protein is CASCLGGRVDNEQFF. The chain combines TRBV6-5 with TRBJ2-1, with 9 positions matching TRBD2. J was trimmed by 5 bases and V by 8 bases; bases with no gene match: 10. The germline V gene encodes CDR1 MNHEY and CDR2 SVGAGI. The length of the CDR3 is 15 residues.

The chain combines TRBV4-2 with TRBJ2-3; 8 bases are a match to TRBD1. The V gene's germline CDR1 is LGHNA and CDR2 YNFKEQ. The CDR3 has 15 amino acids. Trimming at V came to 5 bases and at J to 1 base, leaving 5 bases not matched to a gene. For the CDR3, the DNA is TGTGCCAGCAGCGTACCGGGACAGGGCACAGATACGCAGTATTTT. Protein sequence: CASSVPGQGTDTQYF.

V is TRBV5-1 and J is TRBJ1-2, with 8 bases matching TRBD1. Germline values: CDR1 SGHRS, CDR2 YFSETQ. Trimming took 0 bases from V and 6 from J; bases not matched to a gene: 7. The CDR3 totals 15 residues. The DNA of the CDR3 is TGCGCCAGCAGCTTGGGTTTGAGCAGGGGGCATGGCTACACCTTC. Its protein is CASSLGLSRGHGYTF.

The CDR3 is CASSRGAGANVLTF. The CDR3 DNA reads TGTGCCAGCAGTAGAGGGGCCGGGGCCAACGTCCTGACTTTC. The chain couples TRBV6-1 to TRBJ2-6, with D perhaps being TRBD1 or TRBD2 (5 bases each). The CDR3 consists of 14 residues. The V gene's germline CDR1 is MNHNS and CDR2 SASEGT. Trimming stripped 5 bases from V and 4 bases from J, with 9 bases between.

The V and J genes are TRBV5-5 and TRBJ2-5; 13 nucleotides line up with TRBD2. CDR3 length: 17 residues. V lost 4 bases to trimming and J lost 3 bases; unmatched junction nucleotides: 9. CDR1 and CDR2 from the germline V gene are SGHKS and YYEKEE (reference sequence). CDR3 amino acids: CASSPGLAGVWKETQYF. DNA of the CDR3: TGTGCCAGCAGCCCTGGACTAGCGGGAGTTTGGAAAGAGACCCAGTACTTC.

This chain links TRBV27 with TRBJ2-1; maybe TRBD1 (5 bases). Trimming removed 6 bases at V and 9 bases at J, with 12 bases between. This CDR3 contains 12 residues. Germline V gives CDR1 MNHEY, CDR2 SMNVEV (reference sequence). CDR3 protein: CASSQQVGEQFF. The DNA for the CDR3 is TGTGCCAGCAGCCAACAGGTGGGTGAGCAGTTCTTC.